This TCR beta chain was sequenced during a study of cytomegalovirus exposure and HLA in healthy donors. The PCR employed 60 Vbeta primers together with 13 Jbeta primers. Libraries were prepared by immunoSEQ multiplex PCR; TCRdb keeps only in-frame clonotypes and omits some of them. The data hold 150,000 to 200,000 clones, with just over 75% observed a single time. The germline CDR1 and CDR2 sequences are MNHNS and SASEGT. The CDR3 is made up of 12 amino acids. V was clipped by 2 bases and J by 9 bases, with 8 bases between them. This chain uses TRBV6-1 with TRBJ1-5; no clear D gene. This sequence was found in a man aged 30 to 39 in good health and CMV-seronegative. The sequencing input was PBMCs. The DNA for the CDR3 is TGTGCCAGCAGTGAACTGGGCTCGCCCCAGCATTTT. Protein product: CASSELGSPQHF.